This TCR beta chain was observed in a study of human thymus T cells. Study-level findings and limits: Gene usage (both V and J) appeared biased in thymic and blood repertoires.

CDR1 is SGHTS and CDR2 is YDEGEE in the germline V gene. This CDR3 has 16 amino acids. V was cut by 0 bases and J by 7 bases, with 19 bases left in between. Corrective heart surgery yielded the resections from which the thymus tissue came. Measured with immunoSEQ multiplex PCR; TCRdb has only the in-frame clones, and not every one. The profile shows tens of thousands of clones, roughly 96% of them singletons. To note about this clone: Antigen: not known.

The receptor was isolated from a girl in the first two years of life with a congenital heart defect but otherwise immunologically healthy. The gene calls are TRBV5-8 and TRBJ2-5; D perhaps matches TRBD2 (5 bases). Sequencing was done on a sample of thymus tissue. CDR3 loop: CASSLVGEREVATQYF. CDR3 nucleotide sequence: TGTGCCAGCAGCTTGGTCGGCGAACGGGAAGTGGCGACCCAGTACTTC.